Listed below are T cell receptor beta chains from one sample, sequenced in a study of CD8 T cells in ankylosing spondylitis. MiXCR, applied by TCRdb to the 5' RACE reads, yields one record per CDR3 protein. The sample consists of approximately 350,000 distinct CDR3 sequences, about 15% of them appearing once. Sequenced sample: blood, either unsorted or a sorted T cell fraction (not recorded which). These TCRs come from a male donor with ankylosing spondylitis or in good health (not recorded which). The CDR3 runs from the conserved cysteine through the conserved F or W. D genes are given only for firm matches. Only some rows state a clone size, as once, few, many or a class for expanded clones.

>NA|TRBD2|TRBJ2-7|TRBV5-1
TGCGCCAGCAGCCCGGGGGAGGGGCTCCAATCCTACGAGCAGTACTTC
CASSPGEGLQSYEQYF
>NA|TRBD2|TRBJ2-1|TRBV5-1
TGCGCCAGCAGACCGGGGGGAGGGGAGCACTACAATGAGCAGTTCTTC
CASRPGGGEHYNEQFF
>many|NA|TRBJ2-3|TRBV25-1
TGTGCCAGCAGGGAATTGGTGGAGCGGTTTAGCACAGATACGCAGTATTTT
CASRELVERFSTDTQYF
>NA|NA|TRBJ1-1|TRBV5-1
TGCGCCAGCAGCTCCAGGGCTAGAGCCCCCGAAGCTTTCTTT
CASSSRARAPEAFF
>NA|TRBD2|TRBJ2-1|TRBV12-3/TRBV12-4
TGTGCCAGCAGTTTAAGGTCTGAGCGGGGAGTATACAATGAGCAGTTCTTC
CASSLRSERGVYNEQFF
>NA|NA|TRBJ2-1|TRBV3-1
TGTGCCAGCAGCACTGAAACGGGGCCCTACAATGAGCAGTTCTTC
CASSTETGPYNEQFF
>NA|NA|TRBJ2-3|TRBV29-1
TGCAGCGTTGAAATGGGAGATACGCAGTATTTT
CSVEMGDTQYF
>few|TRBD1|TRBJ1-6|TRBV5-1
TGCGCCAGCAGCTTGGAAGGGGGCGGCTCACCCCTCCACTTT
CASSLEGGGSPLHF
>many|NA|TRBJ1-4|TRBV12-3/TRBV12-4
TGTGCCAGCAGTCAAAATGAAAAACTGTTTTTT
CASSQNEKLFF
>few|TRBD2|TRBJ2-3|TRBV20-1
TGCAGTGCGATGGGGTCTAGCGGGGGTAGGGCAACAGATACGCAGTATTTT
CSAMGSSGGRATDTQYF
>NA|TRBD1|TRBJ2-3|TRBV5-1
TGCGCCAGCAGCTTGGATGGGACAGGGGGCGCAGATACGCAGTATTTT
CASSLDGTGGADTQYF
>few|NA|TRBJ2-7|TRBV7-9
TGTGCCAGCAGCTCCCCCGGGGAGGTCTCCTACGAGCAGTACTTC
CASSSPGEVSYEQYF
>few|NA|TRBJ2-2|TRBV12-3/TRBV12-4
TGTGCCAGCAGTTTATCGTGGACCGGGGAGCTGTTTTTT
CASSLSWTGELFF
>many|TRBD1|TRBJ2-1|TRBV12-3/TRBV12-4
TGTGCCAGCAGTTTTACACCCCGAGACAGGGTCAATGAGCAGTTCTTC
CASSFTPRDRVNEQFF
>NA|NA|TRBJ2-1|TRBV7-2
TGTGCCAGTGTACGGGGTCCCCAATCCTACAATGAGCAGTTCTTC
CASVRGPQSYNEQFF
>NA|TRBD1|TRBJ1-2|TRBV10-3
TGTGCCACCCGGGACAGGGCTGGCTACACCTTC
CATRDRAGYTF
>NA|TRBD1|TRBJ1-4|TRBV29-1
TGCAGCGTTCCTGGGTGGGACAGTAAGGAAAAACTGTTTTTT
CSVPGWDSKEKLFF
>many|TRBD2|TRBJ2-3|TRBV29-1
TGCAGCGTTGCCCGGACTAGCGGGGGCCCGCCAGATACGCAGTATTTT
CSVARTSGGPPDTQYF
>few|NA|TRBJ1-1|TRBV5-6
TGTGCCAGCAGCAACGGAGGGAACACTGAAGCTTTCTTT
CASSNGGNTEAFF
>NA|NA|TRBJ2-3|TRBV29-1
TGCAGCGTGCAACTAACAGGGATCAAAGATACGCAGTATTTT
CSVQLTGIKDTQYF
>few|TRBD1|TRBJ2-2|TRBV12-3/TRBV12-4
TGTGCCAGCGGGGACAGAGGCACCGGGGAGCTGTTTTTT
CASGDRGTGELFF
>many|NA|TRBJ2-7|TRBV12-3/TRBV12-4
TGTGCCAGCAGTCACCTCCCGGACAGCTCCTACGAGCAGTACTTC
CASSHLPDSSYEQYF
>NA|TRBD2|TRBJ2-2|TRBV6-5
TGTGCCAGCAGTTATAGCGGGGGGAACACCGGGGAGCTGTTTTTT
CASSYSGGNTGELFF
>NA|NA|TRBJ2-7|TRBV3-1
TGTGCCAGCAGCCAAATCAGGGTTAACGAGCAGTACTTC
CASSQIRVNEQYF
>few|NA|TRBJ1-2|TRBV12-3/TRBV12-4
TGTGCCAGCAACGGCTGGACAGAAAATGGCTACACCTTC
CASNGWTENGYTF
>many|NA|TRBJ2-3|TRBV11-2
TGTGCCAGCAACCGGAGGAGCACAGATACGCAGTATTTT
CASNRRSTDTQYF
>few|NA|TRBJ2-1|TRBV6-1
TGTGCCAGCAGTGAAGGGGGGGGCGCTAGCTCCTACAATGAGCAGTTCTTC
CASSEGGGASSYNEQFF
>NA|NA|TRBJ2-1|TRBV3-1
TGTGCCAGCAGCCAAGGTCACAATGAGCAGTTCTTC
CASSQGHNEQFF
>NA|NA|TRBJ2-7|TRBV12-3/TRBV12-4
TGTGCCAGCAGTTTAGCGGGCGGGGACGAGCAGTACTTC
CASSLAGGDEQYF
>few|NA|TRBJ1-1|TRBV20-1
TGCAGTGCTGAGGTTTTGAATGAAGCTTTCTTT
CSAEVLNEAFF
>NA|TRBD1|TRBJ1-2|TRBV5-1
TGCGCCAGCAGCTTGGCAACAGGGGATGTAAGCTACACCTTC
CASSLATGDVSYTF
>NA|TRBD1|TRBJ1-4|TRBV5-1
TGCGCCAGCACCCTTTCCGGGACAGGGCGAGAAAAACTGTTTTTT
CASTLSGTGREKLFF
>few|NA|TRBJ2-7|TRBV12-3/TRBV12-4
TGTGCCAGCAGTTTCAGAGTCTACGAGCAGTACTTC
CASSFRVYEQYF
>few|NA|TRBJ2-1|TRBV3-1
TGTGCCAGCAGCCAACTGCAGGCCGGCGACGAGCAGTTCTTC
CASSQLQAGDEQFF
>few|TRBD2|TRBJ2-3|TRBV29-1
TGCAGCGTTGCCGCGGGGGGGTGGGCAGATACGCAGTATTTT
CSVAAGGWADTQYF
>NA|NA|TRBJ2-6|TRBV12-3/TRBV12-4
TGTGCCAGCAGGCGGAGGGATGGGGCCAACGTCCTGACTTTC
CASRRRDGANVLTF
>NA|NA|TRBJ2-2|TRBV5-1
TGCGCCAGCAGCTTGGAGGGAGAGGCGGCCGGGGAGCTGTTTTTT
CASSLEGEAAGELFF
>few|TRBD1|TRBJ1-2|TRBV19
TGTGCCAGTAGTATCGGACAGGTCTATGGCTACACCTTC
CASSIGQVYGYTF
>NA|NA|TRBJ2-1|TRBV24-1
TGTGCCACCAGTGAGAAGGATGAGCAGTTCTTC
CATSEKDEQFF
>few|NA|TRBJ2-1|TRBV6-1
TGTGCCAGCAGTGAGGTAGGGGGACTTTACAATGAGCAGTTCTTC
CASSEVGGLYNEQFF
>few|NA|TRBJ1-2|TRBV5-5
TGTGCCAGCAGCCCTGGACACGGAAACTATGGCTACACCTTC
CASSPGHGNYGYTF
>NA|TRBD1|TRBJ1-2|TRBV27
TGTGCCAGCAGTTTATCATCGGGACAGGGATCCTATGGCTACACCTTC
CASSLSSGQGSYGYTF
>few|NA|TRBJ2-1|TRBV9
TGTGCCAGCAGCGTGGAAGGACCTTATCGCAATGAGCAGTTCTTC
CASSVEGPYRNEQFF
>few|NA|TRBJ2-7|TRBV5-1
TGCGCCAGCAGCTTGGCCAGAGGGATTTACTACGAGCAGTACTTC
CASSLARGIYYEQYF
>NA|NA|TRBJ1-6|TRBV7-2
TGTGCCAGCAGCGGTCCCGGGGAAAGAAGTGCACCCCTCCACTTT
CASSGPGERSAPLHF
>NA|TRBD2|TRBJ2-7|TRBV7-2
TGTGCCAGCAGCTCCGCTAGCGGGGCCGCCTACGAGCAGTACTTC
CASSSASGAAYEQYF
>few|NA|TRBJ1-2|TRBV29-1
TGCAGCGTTGTTTCGTGGCAGGGCTATGGCTACACCTTC
CSVVSWQGYGYTF
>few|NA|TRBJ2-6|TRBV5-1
TGCGCCAGCCAAGAAAGTCCCTCTGGGGCCAACGTCCTGACTTTC
CASQESPSGANVLTF
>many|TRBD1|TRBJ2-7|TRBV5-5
TGTGCCAGCAGTTTAGGACAGGGCCCTATTGGGGAGCAGTACTTC
CASSLGQGPIGEQYF
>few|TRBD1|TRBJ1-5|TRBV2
TGTGCCAGCAGTGGGGACTTTGGACAGGGCGGACAGCCCCAGCATTTT
CASSGDFGQGGQPQHF
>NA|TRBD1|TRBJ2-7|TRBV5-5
TGTGCCAGCAGTTCTGGACAGGGTGGAGGTGAGCAGTACTTC
CASSSGQGGGEQYF
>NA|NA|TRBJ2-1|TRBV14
TGTGCCAGCAGCCAAGGTAGAGGTTTGGGGCCCTACAATGAGCAGTTCTTC
CASSQGRGLGPYNEQFF
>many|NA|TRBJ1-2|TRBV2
TGTGCCAGCAGTGAAGCGCGTCAGAGCTCGGGCTACACCTTC
CASSEARQSSGYTF
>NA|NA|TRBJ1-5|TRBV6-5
TGTGCCAGCAGTTCCAGCTATAGCAATCAGCCCCAGCATTTT
CASSSSYSNQPQHF
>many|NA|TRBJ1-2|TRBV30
TGTGCCTGGAGTGTGGAGGGGAACTATGGCTACACCTTC
CAWSVEGNYGYTF
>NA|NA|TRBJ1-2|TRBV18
TGTGCCAGCTCACGGGACAATAACTATGGCTACACCTTC
CASSRDNNYGYTF
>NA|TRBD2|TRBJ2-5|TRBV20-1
TGCAGTGCCAGACTAGCGGGAGGTGATTGGTCGGGTAGGGAGACCCAGTACTTC
CSARLAGGDWSGRETQYF
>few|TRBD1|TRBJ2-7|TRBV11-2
TGTGCCAGCAGCAACACAGGGGCCGAGCAGTACTTC
CASSNTGAEQYF
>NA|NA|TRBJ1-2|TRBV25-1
TGTGCCAGCAGTGGCCGGACAGTAACTAACTATGGCTACACCTTC
CASSGRTVTNYGYTF